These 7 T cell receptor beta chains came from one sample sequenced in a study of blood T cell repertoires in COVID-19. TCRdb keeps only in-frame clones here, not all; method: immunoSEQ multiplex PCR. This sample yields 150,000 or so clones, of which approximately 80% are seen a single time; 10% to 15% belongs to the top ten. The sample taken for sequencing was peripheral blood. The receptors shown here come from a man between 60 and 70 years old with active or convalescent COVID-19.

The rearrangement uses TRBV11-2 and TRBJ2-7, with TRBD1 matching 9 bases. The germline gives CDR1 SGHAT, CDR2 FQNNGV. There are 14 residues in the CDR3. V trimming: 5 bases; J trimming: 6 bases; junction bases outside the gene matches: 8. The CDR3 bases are TGTGCCAGCAGCCCCCGGGACAGGGCGTCCGAGCAGTACTTC. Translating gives CASSPRDRASEQYF.

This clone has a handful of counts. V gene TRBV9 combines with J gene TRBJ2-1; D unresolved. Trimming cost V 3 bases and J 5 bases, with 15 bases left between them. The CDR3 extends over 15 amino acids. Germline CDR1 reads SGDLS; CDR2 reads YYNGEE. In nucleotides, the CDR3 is TGTGCCAGCAGCGGGAAGGCAGGAACCCACAATGAGCAGTTCTTC. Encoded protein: CASSGKAGTHNEQFF.

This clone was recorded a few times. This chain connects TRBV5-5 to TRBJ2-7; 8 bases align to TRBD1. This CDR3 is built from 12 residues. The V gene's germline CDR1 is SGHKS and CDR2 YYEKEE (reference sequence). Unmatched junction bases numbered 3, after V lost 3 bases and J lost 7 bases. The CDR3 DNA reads TGTGCCAGCAGCTGGGGGACAGGTGAGCAGTACTTC. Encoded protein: CASSWGTGEQYF.

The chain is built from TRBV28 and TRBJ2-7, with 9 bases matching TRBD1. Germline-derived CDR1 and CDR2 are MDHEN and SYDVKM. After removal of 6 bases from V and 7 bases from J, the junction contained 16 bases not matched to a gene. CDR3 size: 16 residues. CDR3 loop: CASRLSSGTGKQEQYF. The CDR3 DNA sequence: TGTGCCAGCAGGTTGTCTTCCGGGACAGGGAAGCAAGAGCAGTACTTC.

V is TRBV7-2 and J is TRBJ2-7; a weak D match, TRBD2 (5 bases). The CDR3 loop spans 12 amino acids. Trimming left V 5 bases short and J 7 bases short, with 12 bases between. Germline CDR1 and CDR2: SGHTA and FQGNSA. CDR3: CASSVNGVEQYF. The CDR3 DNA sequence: TGTGCCAGCAGCGTGAACGGGGTTGAGCAGTACTTC.

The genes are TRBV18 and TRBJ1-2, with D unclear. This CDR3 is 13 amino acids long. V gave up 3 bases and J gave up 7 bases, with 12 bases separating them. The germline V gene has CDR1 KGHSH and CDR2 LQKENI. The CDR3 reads CASSPIMDSGYTF. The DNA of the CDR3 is TGTGCCAGCTCACCTATTATGGACTCTGGCTACACCTTC.

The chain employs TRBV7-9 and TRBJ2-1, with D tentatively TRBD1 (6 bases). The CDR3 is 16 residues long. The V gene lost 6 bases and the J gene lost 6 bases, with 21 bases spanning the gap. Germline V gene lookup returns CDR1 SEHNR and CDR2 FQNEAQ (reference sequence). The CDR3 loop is CASSSAGVGFLNEQFF. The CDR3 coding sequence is TGTGCCAGCAGTAGTGCAGGGGTTGGCTTCCTCAATGAGCAGTTCTTC.